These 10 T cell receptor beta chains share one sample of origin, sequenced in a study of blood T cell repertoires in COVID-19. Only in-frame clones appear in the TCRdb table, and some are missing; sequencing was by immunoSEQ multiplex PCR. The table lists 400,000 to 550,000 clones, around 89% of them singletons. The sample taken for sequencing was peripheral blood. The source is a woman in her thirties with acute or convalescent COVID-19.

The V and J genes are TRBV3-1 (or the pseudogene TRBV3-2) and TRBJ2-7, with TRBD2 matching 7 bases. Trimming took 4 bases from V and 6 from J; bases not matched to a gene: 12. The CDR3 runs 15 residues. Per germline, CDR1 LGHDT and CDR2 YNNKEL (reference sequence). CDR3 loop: CASSPSAGVNFEQYF. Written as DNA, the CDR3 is TGTGCCAGCAGCCCATCGGCGGGGGTGAACTTCGAGCAGTACTTC.

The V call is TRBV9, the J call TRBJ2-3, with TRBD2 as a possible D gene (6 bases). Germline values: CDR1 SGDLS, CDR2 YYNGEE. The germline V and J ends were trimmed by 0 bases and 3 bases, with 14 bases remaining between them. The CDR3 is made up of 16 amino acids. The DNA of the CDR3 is TGTGCCAGCAGCGTAGTTGGGCGCGGGGAGACAGATACGCAGTATTTT. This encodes CASSVVGRGETDTQYF.

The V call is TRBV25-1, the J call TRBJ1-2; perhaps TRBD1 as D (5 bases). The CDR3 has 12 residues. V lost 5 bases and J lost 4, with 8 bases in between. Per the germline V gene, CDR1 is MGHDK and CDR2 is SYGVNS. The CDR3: CASSRGPYGYTF. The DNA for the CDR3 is TGTGCCAGCAGTAGGGGTCCCTATGGCTACACCTTC.

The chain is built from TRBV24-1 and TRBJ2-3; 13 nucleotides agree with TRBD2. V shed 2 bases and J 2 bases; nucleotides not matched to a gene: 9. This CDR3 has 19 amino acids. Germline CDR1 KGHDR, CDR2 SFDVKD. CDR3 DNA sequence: TGTGCCACCAGTGATTATGGGAAACTAGCGGGGGGGCCCACAGATACGCAGTATTTT. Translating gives CATSDYGKLAGGPTDTQYF.

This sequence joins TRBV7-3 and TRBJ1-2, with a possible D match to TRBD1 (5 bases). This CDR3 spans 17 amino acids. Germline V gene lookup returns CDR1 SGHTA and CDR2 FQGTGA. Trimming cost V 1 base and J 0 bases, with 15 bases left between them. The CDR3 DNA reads TGTGCCAGCAGCTTAAACGGGGGGAATCTAGCTAACTATGGCTACACCTTC. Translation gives CASSLNGGNLANYGYTF.

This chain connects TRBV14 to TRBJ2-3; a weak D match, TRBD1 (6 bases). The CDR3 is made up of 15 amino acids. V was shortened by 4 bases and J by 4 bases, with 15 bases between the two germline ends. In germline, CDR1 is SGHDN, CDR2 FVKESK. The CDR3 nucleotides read TGTGCCAGCAGCCCCGTCGGGACACTTCCAGATACGCAGTATTTT. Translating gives CASSPVGTLPDTQYF.

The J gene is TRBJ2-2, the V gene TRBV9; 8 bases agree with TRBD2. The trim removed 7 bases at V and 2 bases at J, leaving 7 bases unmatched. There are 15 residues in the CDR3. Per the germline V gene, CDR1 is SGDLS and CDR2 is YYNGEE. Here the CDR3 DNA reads TGTGCCAGCTCCAAGCGGGGGATAAACACCGGGGAGCTGTTTTTT. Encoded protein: CASSKRGINTGELFF.

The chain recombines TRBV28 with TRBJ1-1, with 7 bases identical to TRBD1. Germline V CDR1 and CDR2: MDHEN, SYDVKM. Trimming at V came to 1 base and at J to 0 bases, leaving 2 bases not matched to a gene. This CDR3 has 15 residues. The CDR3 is CASSLYRGLNTEAFF. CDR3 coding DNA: TGTGCCAGCAGTTTATACAGGGGCCTGAACACTGAAGCTTTCTTT.

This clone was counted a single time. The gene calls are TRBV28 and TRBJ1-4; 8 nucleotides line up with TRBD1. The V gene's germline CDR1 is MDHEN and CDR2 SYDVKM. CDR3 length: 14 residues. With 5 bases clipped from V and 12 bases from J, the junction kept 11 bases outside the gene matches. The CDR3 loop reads CASSKQGGLWELFF. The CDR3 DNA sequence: TGTGCCAGCAGTAAACAGGGGGGACTTTGGGAACTGTTTTTT.

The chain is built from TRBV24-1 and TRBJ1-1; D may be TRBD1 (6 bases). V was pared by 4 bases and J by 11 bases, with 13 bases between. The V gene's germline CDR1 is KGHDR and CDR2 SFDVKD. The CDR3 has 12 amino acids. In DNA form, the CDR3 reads TGTGCCACCAGTGACACAGGGCGGAAGGCTTTCTTT. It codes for CATSDTGRKAFF.